This entry lists 18 T cell receptor beta chains sequenced from one sample in a study of T cells in Graves' hyperthyroidism and ophthalmopathy. Amplification of TCR beta CDR3 regions was performed using RNA transcripts as template. First-round RT-PCR targeting the TCR CDR3 was performed with the HTBI primer set. TCRdb fed the multiplex PCR reads into MiXCR, producing one record per CDR3 protein. The table lists roughly 550,000 distinct CDR3 sequences, 15% to 20% of them singletons, with about 29% in the top ten. Sequencing was performed on blood. The receptor source for this set is a woman aged 25 to 39 with Graves' ophthalmopathy.

V usage is TRBV20-1 and J usage is TRBJ2-2; D is possibly TRBD1 (6 bases). CDR1 is DFQATT, CDR2 SNEGSKA, per germline (reference sequence). This CDR3 is built from 14 residues. The V and J ends lost 1 base and 2 bases respectively, with 8 bases between them. As DNA, the CDR3 is TGCAGTGCTAGAGCGGGACAAAACACCGGGGAGCTGTTTTTT. It translates to CSARAGQNTGELFF.

This clonotype has more than one count but fewer than ten. The V and J genes are TRBV4-3 and TRBJ1-2; TRBD1 is a possible D gene (6 bases). V lost 0 bases and J 5 bases, leaving 19 bases between the germline ends. CDR3 length: 17 residues. Germline lookup yields CDR1 LGHNA and CDR2 YSLEER. CDR3 protein: CASSQDTAGAGFYGYTF. In nucleotides, the CDR3 is TGCGCCAGCAGCCAAGATACGGCAGGGGCGGGTTTTTATGGCTACACCTTC.

The gene calls are TRBV28 and TRBJ2-7; 8 nucleotides match TRBD1. Losses at the gene ends were 5 bases for V and 7 bases for J; bases not matched to a gene: 7. The CDR3 consists of 13 residues. The V gene's germline CDR1 is MDHEN and CDR2 SYDVKM. The DNA of the CDR3 is TGTGCCAGCAGTCCAGGGGGCCAGGGGGAGCAGTACTTC. Translating it yields CASSPGGQGEQYF.

This clonotype was picked up a small number of times. V is TRBV15 and J is TRBJ2-7, with 8 bases identical to TRBD2. The CDR3 contains 14 residues. J gave up 5 bases and V 3 bases, and 6 bases lay outside the gene matches. In germline, CDR1 is LNHNV, CDR2 YYDKDF (reference sequence). The CDR3 sequence: CATSREAGADEQYF. The CDR3 DNA follows: TGTGCCACCAGCAGGGAAGCGGGGGCGGACGAGCAGTACTTC.

This clonotype was detected many times. V is TRBV13 and J is TRBJ1-4; D gene ambiguous. This CDR3 comprises 19 residues. Trimming removed 5 bases at V and 5 bases at J, with 27 bases between. Germline values: CDR1 PRHDT, CDR2 FYEKMQ (reference sequence). Written as DNA, the CDR3 is TGTGCCAGCAGCCTTTCGGGCCCCAACTACTACGAGGGAAATGAAAAACTGTTTTTT. Amino acids: CASSLSGPNYYEGNEKLFF. Filled out from reference TRBV13 and TRBJ1-4, the complete variable domain reads AAGVIQSPRHLIKEKRETATLKCYPIPRHDTVYWYQQGPGQDPQFLISFYEKMQSDKGSIPDRFSAQQFSDYHSELNMSSLELGDSALYFCASSLSGPNYYEGNEKLFFGSGTQLSVL.

Concerning this clonotype: Since a much larger clone is just one base distant, this may be a read error. V and J are TRBV20-1 and TRBJ2-2, with D perhaps TRBD2 (7 bases). V was trimmed by 6 bases and J by 6 bases, leaving 20 bases between them. Germline V lookup: CDR1 DFQATT, CDR2 SNEGSKA (reference sequence). CDR3 length equals 15 residues. Written as DNA, the CDR3 is TGCAGTGCGACGGACAGCCGTGCGGGGGCCGGGGAGCTGTTTTTT. Encoded protein: CSATDSRAGAGELFF.

The chain carries TRBV15 and TRBJ2-7, with unresolved D. CDR3 length: 15 amino acids. V dropped 5 bases and J dropped 4 bases, with 18 bases sitting between them. Germline lookup yields CDR1 LNHNV and CDR2 YYDKDF (reference sequence). The DNA of the CDR3 is TGTGCCACCAGCGTAGATCCACCGCTTATTTACGAGCAGTACTTC. Amino acids: CATSVDPPLIYEQYF.

The chain is built from TRBV27 and TRBJ2-5, with 8 bases aligning to TRBD2. V trimming: 6 bases; J trimming: 5 bases; junction bases outside the gene matches: 11. CDR1 and CDR2 from the germline V gene are MNHEY and SMNVEV (reference sequence). The CDR3 loop spans 15 amino acids. The CDR3 reads CASSSRSGMLETQYF. CDR3 sequence (DNA): TGTGCCAGCAGCTCCCGTAGCGGGATGTTGGAGACCCAGTACTTC.

This clonotype was recorded at least ten times. This sequence joins TRBV14 and TRBJ1-5; D gene unclear. The CDR3 sequence is 13 residues long. The ends were cut back, 0 bases at V and 3 bases at J, with 3 bases in the middle. Per the germline V gene, CDR1 is SGHDN and CDR2 is FVKESK. The CDR3: CASSQDHNQPQHF. Written as DNA, the CDR3 is TGTGCCAGCAGCCAAGATCACAATCAGCCCCAGCATTTT.

This clonotype was recorded once. This chain uses TRBV7-2 with TRBJ2-5; TRBD2 aligns across 9 bases. This CDR3 spans 14 amino acids. With V trimmed by 8 bases and J by 4 bases, 8 bases remained unmatched. Germline loops: CDR1 SGHTA, CDR2 FQGNSA. The CDR3 nucleotides are TGTGCCAGCGCCAAGCGGGAGGTCCGAGAGACCCAGTACTTC. It encodes CASAKREVRETQYF.

This clonotype was observed a handful of times. The chain recombines TRBV19 with TRBJ2-7; D gene ambiguous. The CDR3 spans 13 residues. Trimming stripped 4 bases from V and 2 bases from J, with 9 bases between. Germline CDR1 reads LNHDA; CDR2 reads SQIVND (reference sequence). CDR3 loop: CASSTGFPYEQYF. In DNA, the CDR3 is TGTGCCAGTAGTACGGGCTTCCCCTACGAGCAGTACTTC.

This clonotype was seen a handful of times. The chain recombines TRBV11-2 with TRBJ2-3; maybe TRBD1 (6 bases). Germline CDR1 is SGHAT and CDR2 is FQNNGV. V lost 5 bases and J 1 base, leaving 13 bases between the germline ends. This CDR3 has 15 residues. The CDR3 DNA reads as TGTGCCAGCAGCCCTCCAGGGGCTGGCACAGATACGCAGTATTTT. This sequence encodes CASSPPGAGTDTQYF.

V gene TRBV2 combines with J gene TRBJ2-2; tentative D call: TRBD2 (6 bases). V was clipped by 7 bases and J by 1 base, with 10 bases between them. The CDR3 loop spans 14 amino acids. Germline lookup yields CDR1 SNHLY and CDR2 FYNNEI. CDR3 loop: CASKGLMNTGELFF. The CDR3 DNA reads as TGTGCCAGCAAGGGACTTATGAACACCGGGGAGCTGTTTTTT. Based on the CDR3 plus reference TRBV2 and TRBJ2-2, the full variable domain is EPEVTQTPSHQVTQMGQEVILRCVPISNHLYFYWYRQILGQKVEFLVSFYNNEISEKSEIFDDQFSVERPDGSNFTLKIRSTKLEDSAMYFCASKGLMNTGELFFGEGSRLTVL.

The chain is built from TRBV30 and TRBJ2-7; 10 bases align to TRBD1. This CDR3 has 14 amino acids. Germline CDR1 GTSNPN, CDR2 SVGIG (reference sequence). V shed 2 bases and J 4 bases; nucleotides not matched to a gene: 5. CDR3 sequence reads: CAWSSGQGKYEQYF. The CDR3 nucleotides read TGTGCCTGGAGTTCGGGACAGGGGAAATACGAGCAGTACTTC.

A note on this clonotype: A much larger clone differs from this one at a single base, so this may be a read error. This chain joins TRBV11-2 and TRBJ1-2; 9 positions agree with TRBD1. The CDR3 has 13 amino acids. Per the germline V gene, CDR1 is SGHAT and CDR2 is FQNNGV. The CDR3 DNA follows: TGTGGCAGCAGCCGGACAGGGGTCGGTGGCTACACCTTC. Protein: CGSSRTGVGGYTF.

This clonotype was seen many times. The J gene is TRBJ2-5, the V gene TRBV10-3; 9 positions match TRBD2. The V gene end was trimmed by 2 bases and the J gene end by 5 bases; junction bases not matched to a gene: 0. This CDR3 has 13 amino acids. Germline CDR1 and CDR2: ENHRY and SYGVKD. The CDR3 DNA reads as TGTGCCATCAGTGAGAGCGGGAGGGAGACCCAGTACTTC. This translates into CAISESGRETQYF.

This clonotype showed up just a few times. The chain recombines TRBV12-3 or TRBV12-4 with TRBJ2-3; D not resolved. The CDR3 extends over 15 amino acids. Trimming removed 5 bases at V and 5 bases at J, with 17 bases between. CDR3 protein: CASSPNSARRDTQYF. DNA for the CDR3: TGTGCCAGCAGTCCCAATAGTGCCCGCAGAGATACGCAGTATTTT.

This clonotype was recorded many times. The J gene is TRBJ2-1, the V gene TRBV30; 8 bases match TRBD2. Germline lookup yields CDR1 GTSNPN and CDR2 SVGIG (reference sequence). The CDR3 loop spans 14 amino acids. Germline trimming cut 4 bases from V and 7 bases from J; bases unmatched to any gene: 9. The CDR3 DNA reads as TGTGCCTGGAACTTAGTCGGGAGGGTTAATGAGCAGTTCTTC. Translation gives CAWNLVGRVNEQFF.